This T cell receptor (beta chain) was sequenced in a study of molecular identifiers for immune sequencing clone quantification. General study findings and limits: Clones that exceeded 20 RNA copies held over 98% of effector molecules, yet under 1% in naive cells. Even with approximately 1 million naive cells present, spiked Jurkat TCR RNA from one cell was reportedly detectable.

It was with previously described methods and listed TCR primers that bulk TCR libraries were made. Using its own MiXCR run on the PCR reads, TCRdb lists one record per CDR3 protein. The sample records under 600,000 distinct CDR3 sequences, around 23% being singletons. Naive CD8 T cells were sorted as CD8+CD4-CCR7+CD45RA+. This clonotype was counted a few times. The antigen remains unidentified. With V trimmed by 1 base and J by 5 bases, 6 bases remained unmatched. Germline V gives CDR1 SGHRS, CDR2 YFSETQ. This CDR3 spans 15 amino acids. Sequencing used naive CD8+ T cells from blood, with Jurkat cell RNA spiked in. The subset: FACS-sorted CD8+CD4-CCR7+CD45RA+ naive T cells. The chain combines TRBV5-1 with TRBJ2-7, with 10 bases matching TRBD2. The TCR was taken from a human donor in good health. Some libraries in this study had Jurkat cell RNA spiked in. CDR3 nucleotides: TGCGCCAGCAGCTTGTACGAGCGGGAGGGGAACGAGCAGTACTTC. The encoded protein is CASSLYEREGNEQYF.